This T cell receptor beta chain was sequenced for a study of cytomegalovirus exposure and HLA in healthy donors. 13 Jbeta primers and 60 Vbeta primers were used for the PCR. Sequenced by immunoSEQ multiplex PCR; TCRdb stores in-frame clones only, minus some. The listing records approximately 140,000 clones. Points from the study as a whole: The records held CMV serostatus as the only immune exposure information. In vitro testing confirmed a few CMV-associated chains as specific for CMV antigens. The productive fraction for most TCR beta V segments was about 87% or about 30% in an earlier analysis.

Per germline, CDR1 LNHDA and CDR2 SQIVND (reference sequence). This CDR3 has 16 amino acids. Healthy bone marrow donors made up the cohort. Of note for this clone: Its antigen is unknown.

The sequence came from a woman aged 35 to 49 in good health and CMV-seronegative. What was sequenced was PBMCs. The chain uses TRBV19 and TRBJ2-5, with D possibly TRBD1 on 6 matching bases. The J call may not be correct, given that the DNA end is closer to TRBJ2-7. The CDR3 DNA sequence: TGTGCCAGTTCACCGACACAGGGAAAAGGGTTCTACGAGCAGTACTTC. Its protein product is CASSPTQGKGFYEQYF.